This is a list of T cell receptor beta chains from one sample in a study of cytomegalovirus exposure and HLA in healthy donors. TCRdb's table, derived via immunoSEQ multiplex PCR, lists solely in-frame clones and lacks some. This table holds 90,000 to 120,000 clones, approximately 94% found once. The source material was PBMCs. Every receptor here comes from a woman in her late teens or twenties in good health and CMV-seronegative. Each CDR3 is given with its conserved first and last residue. D genes are given only for firm matches. The size field is filled for only some rows; it gives once, few, many or a size class.

j_call: TRBJ2-5; d_call: TRBD2; clone_size: NA; v_call: TRBV4-1; cdr3_aa: CASSQHQTSGGKETQYF; cdr3_nt: TGCGCCAGCAGCCAACACCAGACTAGCGGGGGGAAAGAGACCCAGTACTTC
j_call: TRBJ1-2; d_call: NA; clone_size: few; v_call: TRBV6-5; cdr3_aa: CASSFRGTTYGYTF; cdr3_nt: TGTGCCAGCAGTTTTAGGGGAACCACCTATGGCTACACCTTC
j_call: TRBJ2-1; d_call: NA; clone_size: NA; v_call: TRBV6-5; cdr3_aa: CASSPDAHNEQFF; cdr3_nt: TGTGCCAGCAGTCCCGATGCGCACAATGAGCAGTTCTTC
j_call: TRBJ2-2; d_call: TRBD2; clone_size: NA; v_call: TRBV4-1; cdr3_aa: CASSPWGAGGQNTGELFF; cdr3_nt: TGCGCCAGCAGCCCGTGGGGGGCGGGGGGACAGAACACCGGGGAGCTGTTTTTT
j_call: TRBJ1-1; d_call: NA; clone_size: once; v_call: TRBV7-2; cdr3_aa: CASSFPGEPTEAFF; cdr3_nt: TGTGCCAGCAGCTTCCCAGGGGAGCCCACTGAAGCTTTCTTT
j_call: TRBJ2-1; d_call: NA; clone_size: NA; v_call: TRBV7-3; cdr3_aa: CASSLPGLYNEQFF; cdr3_nt: TGTGCCAGCAGCTTGCCGGGACTGTACAATGAGCAGTTCTTC
j_call: TRBJ2-5; d_call: TRBD1; clone_size: NA; v_call: TRBV2; cdr3_aa: CASSEIRVRGSGKTQYF; cdr3_nt: TGTGCCAGCAGTGAAATAAGGGTCAGGGGGTCGGGAAAGACCCAGTACTTC
j_call: TRBJ1-2; d_call: NA; clone_size: NA; v_call: TRBV7-2; cdr3_aa: CASSLRQERGTYGTGGYTF; cdr3_nt: TGTGCCAGCAGCTTACGGCAGGAGCGGGGGACGTACGGGACGGGTGGCTACACCTTC
j_call: TRBJ2-7; d_call: TRBD1; clone_size: NA; v_call: TRBV28; cdr3_aa: CASSSDRGTYEQYF; cdr3_nt: TGTGCCAGCAGTAGTGACAGGGGAACCTACGAGCAGTACTTC
j_call: TRBJ2-5; d_call: TRBD2; clone_size: few; v_call: TRBV9; cdr3_aa: CASSTGTSGGGETQYF; cdr3_nt: TGTGCCAGCAGCACCGGGACTAGCGGGGGTGGAGAGACCCAGTACTTC
j_call: TRBJ2-2; d_call: TRBD2; clone_size: NA; v_call: TRBV7-3; cdr3_aa: CASSLKNGGAAGELFF; cdr3_nt: TGTGCCAGCAGCTTAAAAAACGGGGGGGCGGCCGGGGAGCTGTTTTTT
j_call: TRBJ1-1; d_call: NA; clone_size: once; v_call: TRBV9; cdr3_aa: CASSSQGTMNTEAFF; cdr3_nt: TGTGCCAGCAGCTCCCAGGGTACTATGAACACTGAAGCTTTCTTT
j_call: TRBJ2-5; d_call: NA; clone_size: NA; v_call: TRBV30; cdr3_aa: CAWGPRTQYF; cdr3_nt: TGTGCCTGGGGCCCCAGGACCCAGTACTTC
j_call: TRBJ1-5; d_call: TRBD1; clone_size: NA; v_call: TRBV4-1; cdr3_aa: CASSQEGQGSRSQPQHF; cdr3_nt: TGCGCCAGCAGCCAAGAAGGACAGGGTAGTAGGAGTCAGCCCCAGCATTTT
j_call: TRBJ1-2; d_call: TRBD1; clone_size: NA; v_call: TRBV28; cdr3_aa: CATWDRGSYGYTF; cdr3_nt: TGTGCCACATGGGACAGGGGGTCTTATGGCTACACCTTC
j_call: TRBJ2-7; d_call: NA; clone_size: once; v_call: TRBV11-3; cdr3_aa: CASSLAPNSYEQYF; cdr3_nt: TGTGCCAGCAGCTTAGCCCCAAACAGCTACGAGCAGTACTTC
j_call: TRBJ1-2; d_call: TRBD1; clone_size: NA; v_call: TRBV7-2; cdr3_aa: CASSSGTARGYTF; cdr3_nt: TGTGCCAGCAGCTCAGGGACAGCTAGGGGCTACACCTTC
j_call: TRBJ1-2; d_call: NA; clone_size: NA; v_call: TRBV15; cdr3_aa: CATSREGGGYGYTF; cdr3_nt: TGTGCCACCAGCAGAGAGGGAGGCGGCTATGGCTACACCTTC
j_call: TRBJ1-5; d_call: NA; clone_size: once; v_call: TRBV28; cdr3_aa: CASSRRGYQPQHF; cdr3_nt: TGTGCCAGCAGTAGAAGGGGATATCAGCCCCAGCATTTT
j_call: TRBJ2-7; d_call: NA; clone_size: NA; v_call: TRBV6-5; cdr3_aa: CASGTGFEDYEQYF; cdr3_nt: TGTGCCAGCGGAACAGGGTTTGAGGATTACGAGCAGTACTTC
j_call: TRBJ2-5; d_call: NA; clone_size: NA; v_call: TRBV2; cdr3_aa: CASLSQEAQYF; cdr3_nt: TGTGCCAGTTTATCGCAAGAGGCCCAGTACTTC
j_call: TRBJ1-6; d_call: TRBD1; clone_size: NA; v_call: TRBV28; cdr3_aa: CASSDLDRGNSPLHF; cdr3_nt: TGTGCCAGCAGTGACCTCGACAGGGGAAATTCACCCCTCCACTTT
j_call: TRBJ2-7; d_call: TRBD1; clone_size: NA; v_call: TRBV4-1; cdr3_aa: CASSPTGGDYEQYF; cdr3_nt: TGCGCCAGCAGCCCGACAGGGGGGGATTACGAGCAGTACTTC
j_call: TRBJ2-1; d_call: TRBD2; clone_size: NA; v_call: TRBV7-2; cdr3_aa: CASSLAASGGPYNEQFF; cdr3_nt: TGTGCCAGCAGCTTAGCAGCTAGCGGGGGCCCTTACAATGAGCAGTTCTTC
j_call: TRBJ2-1; d_call: TRBD2; clone_size: NA; v_call: TRBV11-2; cdr3_aa: CASSPGLAANSYNEQFF; cdr3_nt: TGTGCCAGCAGCCCCGGACTAGCGGCAAACTCCTACAATGAGCAGTTCTTC
j_call: TRBJ1-2; d_call: NA; clone_size: NA; v_call: TRBV7-9; cdr3_aa: CASSSKSGTAGGYTF; cdr3_nt: TGTGCCAGCAGCTCTAAATCGGGCACCGCGGGAGGCTACACCTTC
j_call: TRBJ2-7; d_call: TRBD1; clone_size: NA; v_call: TRBV6-1; cdr3_aa: CASSDMGTGGFYEQYF; cdr3_nt: TGTGCCAGCAGTGATATGGGGACAGGGGGATTCTACGAGCAGTACTTC
j_call: TRBJ2-6; d_call: TRBD2; clone_size: NA; v_call: TRBV28; cdr3_aa: CASSSGGTSGANVLTF; cdr3_nt: TGTGCCAGCAGTTCGGGAGGGACATCTGGGGCCAACGTCCTGACTTTC
j_call: TRBJ1-5; d_call: NA; clone_size: NA; v_call: TRBV5-4; cdr3_aa: CASSLQGSNQPQHF; cdr3_nt: TGTGCCAGCAGCTTGCAGGGAAGCAATCAGCCCCAGCATTTT
j_call: TRBJ1-3; d_call: NA; clone_size: NA; v_call: TRBV9; cdr3_aa: CASSVGGTVPSGNTIYF; cdr3_nt: TGTGCCAGCAGCGTAGGCGGGACGGTCCCCTCTGGAAACACCATATATTTT
j_call: TRBJ2-3; d_call: TRBD1; clone_size: NA; v_call: TRBV14; cdr3_aa: CASSQAKTYRDRGQDTQYF; cdr3_nt: TGTGCCAGCAGCCAAGCCAAGACTTACCGGGACAGGGGTCAAGATACGCAGTATTTT
j_call: TRBJ2-3; d_call: NA; clone_size: once; v_call: TRBV10-3; cdr3_aa: CAISPSVISTDTQYF; cdr3_nt: TGTGCCATCAGCCCCAGCGTGATTAGCACAGATACGCAGTATTTT
j_call: TRBJ2-7; d_call: NA; clone_size: NA; v_call: TRBV2; cdr3_aa: CASSERRIYEQYF; cdr3_nt: TGTGCCAGCAGTGAACGCAGAATCTACGAGCAGTACTTC
j_call: TRBJ2-2; d_call: TRBD1; clone_size: NA; v_call: TRBV5-6; cdr3_aa: CASSLPLGQGSTGELFF; cdr3_nt: TGTGCCAGCAGCTTGCCGTTGGGACAGGGCTCCACCGGGGAGCTGTTTTTT
j_call: TRBJ2-1; d_call: TRBD2; clone_size: NA; v_call: TRBV7-7; cdr3_aa: CASSQSPGVRAGGTEQFF; cdr3_nt: TGTGCCAGCAGCCAGAGTCCAGGGGTTCGGGCGGGGGGAACTGAGCAGTTCTTC
j_call: TRBJ1-2; d_call: NA; clone_size: NA; v_call: TRBV14; cdr3_aa: CASSLRGQPLSYGYTF; cdr3_nt: TGTGCCAGCAGCTTGCGGGGGCAACCCCTTTCCTATGGCTACACCTTC
j_call: TRBJ2-7; d_call: TRBD2; clone_size: NA; v_call: TRBV6-5; cdr3_aa: CASTKGLAGYEQYF; cdr3_nt: TGTGCCAGCACCAAGGGACTAGCGGGCTACGAGCAGTACTTC
j_call: TRBJ2-1; d_call: TRBD2; clone_size: NA; v_call: TRBV30; cdr3_aa: CAWIPAASGGGQFF; cdr3_nt: TGTGCCTGGATTCCCGCCGCTAGCGGGGGGGGGCAGTTCTTC
j_call: TRBJ1-3; d_call: TRBD1; clone_size: NA; v_call: TRBV27; cdr3_aa: CASSPGTAYGNTIYF; cdr3_nt: TGTGCCAGCAGTCCCGGGACAGCTTATGGAAACACCATATATTTT
j_call: TRBJ1-5; d_call: TRBD1; clone_size: once; v_call: TRBV18; cdr3_aa: CASSPGQLSQPQHF; cdr3_nt: TGTGCCAGCTCGCCGGGACAGTTATCCCAGCCCCAGCATTTT
j_call: TRBJ2-7; d_call: NA; clone_size: NA; v_call: TRBV7-2; cdr3_aa: CASSLEPVREQYF; cdr3_nt: TGTGCCAGCAGCTTAGAACCGGTCCGCGAGCAGTACTTC
j_call: TRBJ1-3; d_call: TRBD1; clone_size: NA; v_call: TRBV6-1; cdr3_aa: CATLDRALGNTIYF; cdr3_nt: TGTGCCACCTTAGACAGGGCCCTTGGAAACACCATATATTTT
j_call: TRBJ1-5; d_call: TRBD1; clone_size: NA; v_call: TRBV18; cdr3_aa: CASSPGTGGQPQHF; cdr3_nt: TGTGCCAGCTCACCAGGGACAGGAGGCCAGCCCCAGCATTTT
j_call: TRBJ1-5; d_call: TRBD1; clone_size: NA; v_call: TRBV29-1; cdr3_aa: CSVSTGVGQPQHF; cdr3_nt: TGCAGCGTTTCGACAGGGGTGGGTCAGCCCCAGCATTTT
j_call: TRBJ1-1; d_call: NA; clone_size: NA; v_call: TRBV4-2; cdr3_aa: CASSQENVRLNTEAFF; cdr3_nt: TGTGCCAGCAGCCAAGAGAATGTCAGGTTGAACACTGAAGCTTTCTTT
j_call: TRBJ1-5; d_call: TRBD1; clone_size: once; v_call: TRBV30; cdr3_aa: CAWDRQGGGPQHF; cdr3_nt: TGTGCCTGGGACCGACAGGGGGGAGGGCCCCAGCATTTT
j_call: TRBJ2-5; d_call: NA; clone_size: NA; v_call: TRBV27; cdr3_aa: CASSSGIQETQYF; cdr3_nt: TGTGCCAGCAGCTCAGGGATCCAAGAGACCCAGTACTTC
j_call: TRBJ2-7; d_call: NA; clone_size: NA; v_call: TRBV5-1; cdr3_aa: CASSLYSSTEGEQYF; cdr3_nt: TGCGCCAGCAGCTTGTATTCTAGTACCGAGGGTGAGCAGTACTTC